The 26 T cell receptor beta chains reported below all come from one sample, sequenced in a study of shared clonotypes between healthy human individuals. Here immunoSEQ multiplex PCR was the method, and the copy in TCRdb shows in-frame clones only, minus some. The table shows over 700,000 clones, with roughly 72% occurring only once. Sequenced sample: memory CD4+ T cells sorted from blood. Described subset: CD45RA-negative fraction. These receptors were obtained from a woman in her 30s in good health.

The chain combines TRBV28 with TRBJ2-7; D unresolved. The CDR3 runs 15 residues. The germline CDR1 and CDR2 sequences are MDHEN and SYDVKM. Trimming stripped 6 bases from V and 4 bases from J, with 19 bases between. The CDR3 loop is CASSAPGPKDYEQYF. The DNA for the CDR3 is TGTGCCAGCAGCGCTCCGGGCCCCAAAGATTACGAGCAGTACTTC.

This clone was counted ten times or more. The chain combines TRBV30 with TRBJ1-2; no definite D call. CDR1 and CDR2 (germline): GTSNPN, SVGIG (reference sequence). Trimming removed 0 bases at V and 8 bases at J, with 13 bases between. The CDR3 contains 13 residues. The CDR3 protein is CAWSVYRVGGYTF. In DNA, the CDR3 is TGTGCCTGGAGTGTATATAGGGTTGGCGGCTACACCTTC.

The rearrangement joins TRBV28 to TRBJ2-7; TRBD2 matches 7 bases. Germline CDR1 and CDR2: MDHEN and SYDVKM. J was trimmed by 11 bases and V by 6 bases; bases with no gene match: 10. CDR3 length: 12 amino acids. The chain's CDR3 is CASSVSVREKYF. DNA of the CDR3: TGTGCCAGCAGCGTTTCAGTGCGGGAGAAGTACTTC.

V is TRBV27 and J is TRBJ2-1; 7 bases are a match to TRBD2. The CDR3 sequence is 13 residues long. The V gene's germline CDR1 is MNHEY and CDR2 SMNVEV (reference sequence). The trim removed 8 bases at V and 6 bases at J, leaving 7 bases unmatched. CDR3 region: CASVRSGGNEQFF. DNA for the CDR3: TGTGCCAGCGTACGCTCGGGGGGCAATGAGCAGTTCTTC.

This chain uses TRBV4-2 with TRBJ2-7; 7 bases fit TRBD2. Per germline, CDR1 LGHNA and CDR2 YNFKEQ. CDR3 size: 16 residues. Losses at the gene ends were 0 bases for V and 3 bases for J; bases not matched to a gene: 8. The CDR3 reads CASSQDWASGYYEQYF. The CDR3 DNA reads as TGTGCCAGCAGCCAAGATTGGGCTAGCGGATACTACGAGCAGTACTTC.

This clone was observed a handful of times. The sample has other DNA sequences that encode this CDR3 too. The rearrangement uses TRBV6-5 and TRBJ2-2; TRBD2 matches at 8 bases. CDR1 is MNHEY, CDR2 SVGAGI, per germline. The CDR3 consists of 14 residues. The ends lost 5 bases at V and 1 base at J; junction bases unmatched: 0. The chain's CDR3 is CASSREGNTGELFF. The CDR3, as DNA: TGTGCCAGCAGTCGGGAGGGGAACACCGGGGAGCTGTTTTTT.

This clone has a count of ten or more. The chain combines TRBV29-1 with TRBJ1-1; a weak D match, TRBD1 (5 bases). The CDR3 contains 13 residues. In germline, CDR1 is SQVTM, CDR2 ANQGSEA. Trimming removed 3 bases at V and 7 bases at J, with 15 bases between. The CDR3 DNA is TGCAGCGTTGAGCCTGGGACGATGCTTGAAGCTTTCTTT. Residues: CSVEPGTMLEAFF.

The chain carries TRBV27 and TRBJ2-2; D unresolved. Germline loops: CDR1 MNHEY, CDR2 SMNVEV (reference sequence). CDR3 length equals 12 residues. Trimming took off 1 base at V and 6 bases at J, with 3 bases between the two ends. In nucleotides, the CDR3 is TGTGCCAGCAGTTTATACGCCGGGGAGCTGTTTTTT. The encoded protein is CASSLYAGELFF.

This clone was recorded many times. The chain is built from TRBV28 and TRBJ1-5; no clear D. Germline CDR1 is MDHEN and CDR2 is SYDVKM. This CDR3 contains 16 residues. The V end was cut by 1 base, the J end by 6 bases, with 16 bases between. CDR3 DNA sequence: TGTGCCAGCAGTTTATTCCAGGACGCCGGTGGTCAGCCCCAGCATTTT. It encodes CASSLFQDAGGQPQHF.

The gene calls are TRBV30 and TRBJ1-2, with TRBD1 identical over 8 bases. The CDR3 sequence is 14 residues long. With V trimmed by 7 bases and J by 4 bases, 11 bases remained unmatched. Germline values: CDR1 GTSNPN, CDR2 SVGIG (reference sequence). As DNA, the CDR3 is TGTGCCTTGAATATTCTTGACAGGGGCTATGGCTACACCTTC. Residues: CALNILDRGYGYTF.

Ten or more counts support this clone. V usage is TRBV28 and J usage is TRBJ2-7; D not certain. The length of the CDR3 is 13 residues. CDR1 and CDR2 from the germline V gene are MDHEN and SYDVKM. V was pared by 1 base and J by 7 bases, with 11 bases between. CDR3 in DNA: TGTGCCAGCAGTTTATTAGGGCCCCCGGAGCAGTACTTC. Protein sequence: CASSLLGPPEQYF.

CDR3 bases: TGTGTCAGAAGCTTTTGTGGGGGTAGGAGCAATCAGCCCCAGCATTTT. Amino acid sequence: CVRSFCGGRSNQPQHF. This chain connects TRBV7-5 to TRBJ1-5. TRBV7-5 is recorded as a pseudogene. The CDR3 is made up of 16 amino acids.

The V call is TRBV2, the J call TRBJ2-7; 9 bases are shared with TRBD2. Germline CDR1 reads SNHLY; CDR2 reads FYNNEI. The trim removed 6 bases at V and 2 bases at J, leaving 2 bases unmatched. The CDR3 extends over 13 amino acids. The CDR3 sequence: CASRAGGPYEQYF. In DNA, the CDR3 is TGTGCCAGCAGAGCGGGGGGACCCTACGAGCAGTACTTC. The whole variable domain, filled in from reference TRBV2 and TRBJ2-7, reads EPEVTQTPSHQVTQMGQEVILRCVPISNHLYFYWYRQILGQKVEFLVSFYNNEISEKSEIFDDQFSVERPDGSNFTLKIRSTKLEDSAMYFCASRAGGPYEQYFGPGTRLTVT.

This clone appeared a single time. This rearrangement joins TRBV5-4 to TRBJ1-5, with D tentatively TRBD1 (5 bases). Looked up from germline, CDR1 is SGHNT and CDR2 is YYREEE (reference sequence). V lost 0 bases, J lost 3 bases, and 7 bases lay in between. The CDR3 is 14 residues long. The CDR3, as DNA: TGTGCCAGCAGCTTGGACAGGACCAATCAGCCCCAGCATTTT. Protein product: CASSLDRTNQPQHF.

The DNA of the CDR3 is TGTGCCAGCAGCCAATATATCTCTGGAAACACCATATATTTT. Protein sequence: CASSQYISGNTIYF. The chain is built from TRBV16 and TRBJ1-3; D remains ambiguous. Trimming removed 1 base from V and 0 bases from J, with 4 bases in between. Germline V gene lookup returns CDR1 KGHSY and CDR2 FQNENV. There are 14 residues in the CDR3.

The chain has TRBV30 and TRBJ1-2; 7 nucleotides line up with TRBD1. Losses at the gene ends were 3 bases for V and 7 bases for J; bases not matched to a gene: 8. CDR1 and CDR2 from the germline V gene are GTSNPN and SVGIG (reference sequence). The CDR3 covers 13 residues. CDR3 bases: TGTGCCTGGAGCGGAAACAGGGGTCGTGGCTACACCTTC. It specifies CAWSGNRGRGYTF.

The V and J genes are TRBV11-2 and TRBJ2-7; 11 nucleotides agree with TRBD2. The J segment lost 2 bases and the V segment lost 5 bases, leaving 5 bases of the junction unmatched. The CDR3 consists of 15 residues. Germline V gives CDR1 SGHAT, CDR2 FQNNGV. CDR3 amino acids: CASSRISGRAYEQYF. DNA for the CDR3: TGTGCCAGCAGCCGAATTAGCGGGAGGGCCTACGAGCAGTACTTC.

This rearrangement joins TRBV29-1 to TRBJ1-1, with TRBD1 matching over 12 bases. This CDR3 comprises 15 residues. Germline lookup yields CDR1 SQVTM and CDR2 ANQGSEA. V was clipped by 6 bases and J by 4 bases; unmatched bases: 9. CDR3 region: CSVAPGQGASTEAFF. As DNA, the CDR3 is TGCAGCGTCGCCCCGGGACAGGGGGCGTCCACTGAAGCTTTCTTT.

The rearrangement uses TRBV29-1 and TRBJ2-1; no firm D call. CDR3 size: 11 residues. V was pared by 8 bases and J by 4 bases, with 9 bases between. Germline CDR1 reads SQVTM; CDR2 reads ANQGSEA. CDR3 amino acids: CSWAAYNEQFF. For the CDR3, the DNA is TGCAGCTGGGCAGCTTACAATGAGCAGTTCTTC.

The genes are TRBV11-3 and TRBJ2-3; 10 nucleotides agree with TRBD2. V lost 4 bases and J lost 7; bases outside the gene matches: 11. This CDR3 is 16 amino acids long. Germline V gene sequence: CDR1 SGHNT, CDR2 YENEEA. The CDR3 DNA sequence: TGTGCCAGCAGCTCCGTGCAAGCGGGAGGGGGAAATACGCAGTATTTT. This sequence encodes CASSSVQAGGGNTQYF. Using reference TRBV11-3 and TRBJ2-3 for the parts outside the CDR3, the full variable domain is EAGVVQSPRYKIIEKKQPVAFWCNPISGHNTLYWYLQNLGQGPELLIRYENEEAVDDSQLPKDRFSAERLKGVDSTLKIQPAELGDSAVYLCASSSVQAGGGNTQYFGPGTRLTVL.

This sequence joins TRBV5-8 and TRBJ2-7; 10 nucleotides agree with TRBD2. There are 15 residues in the CDR3. Germline CDR1 and CDR2: SGHTS and YDEGEE. After removal of 3 bases from V and 3 bases from J, the junction contained 6 bases not matched to a gene. The CDR3 here is CASSSLAGELYEQYF. The CDR3 coding sequence is TGTGCCAGCAGCTCTCTAGCGGGAGAGCTCTACGAGCAGTACTTC.

The chain joins TRBV19 to TRBJ2-1; weak D call: TRBD1 (5 bases). Germline V gene data show CDR1 as LNHDA and CDR2 as SQIVND (reference sequence). CDR3 length: 15 residues. The V end lost 5 bases, the J end lost 6 bases, and 17 bases lay between the germline ends. The CDR3 reads CASSPHAQVGNEQFF. The CDR3 DNA sequence: TGTGCCAGTAGTCCCCACGCACAGGTGGGCAATGAGCAGTTCTTC.

In its sample, this clone was seen many times. This CDR3 is CASSLVLGARTDTQYF. The CDR3 DNA is TGCGCCAGCAGCTTGGTATTGGGGGCGCGCACAGATACGCAGTATTTT. The rearrangement joins TRBV5-1 to TRBJ2-3; a weak D match, TRBD1 (6 bases). CDR3 length equals 16 residues. The germline V and J ends were trimmed by 0 bases and 1 base, with 12 bases remaining between them. Germline assignment: CDR1 SGHRS and CDR2 YFSETQ.

Comments on this clone: This could be a read error, since a much larger clone is one nucleotide away. The sample contains more than one DNA sequence encoding this CDR3. The chain employs TRBV7-8 and TRBJ2-5, with a tentative D call TRBD2 (5 bases). The CDR3 totals 11 residues. The V end was cut by 4 bases, the J end by 5 bases, with 5 bases between. Germline V gene data show CDR1 as SGHVS and CDR2 as FQNEAQ. CDR3 coding DNA: TGTGCCAGCAGCTCGGGGGAGACCCAGTACTTC. Residues: CASSSGETQYF.

The rearrangement uses TRBV7-6 and TRBJ2-5; D is perhaps TRBD1 or TRBD2 (6 bases each). The J call may be wrong; the DNA end is better matched by TRBJ2-7. The CDR3 runs to 14 residues. Germline lookup yields CDR1 SGHVS and CDR2 FNYEAQ. The CDR3 spells CASSSGGGIGEQYF. The CDR3 bases are TGTGCCAGCAGCTCAGGAGGGGGAATCGGCGAGCAGTACTTC.

V is TRBV4-2 and J is TRBJ2-7; 9 positions match TRBD1. V shed 4 bases and J 1 base; nucleotides not matched to a gene: 5. CDR3 length: 15 residues. Germline values: CDR1 LGHNA, CDR2 YNFKEQ. CDR3 region: CASSPGTGPSYEQYF. The CDR3 DNA reads as TGTGCCAGCAGCCCTGGGACAGGGCCTTCCTACGAGCAGTACTTC.